Below, 14 T cell receptor beta chains from the same sample are listed, as sequenced in a study of T cells in localized non-small cell lung cancer (dated by TCRdb to between 2020 and 2021). Libraries were constructed by the immunoSEQ multiplex PCR assay. What TCRdb holds here is the immuneACCESS table cut down to in-frame rearrangements. Part of the clones is not present; checked against another copy, under half of the missing clones reflect an unresolved V gene, and the others are unexplained. This sample gives roughly 38,000 clones in total; approximately 88% of them show up just once. The top ten clones comprise roughly 2.5% of the sample. The starting material was peripheral blood, obtained before any cancer treatment. The receptors originated from a woman aged 35 to 75 with stage I lung adenocarcinoma.

The V gene is TRBV5-6, the J gene TRBJ1-3, with a weak D call TRBD1 (6 bases). V was pared by 2 bases and J by 0 bases, with 9 bases between. In germline, CDR1 is SGHDT, CDR2 YYEEEE. This CDR3 contains 15 residues. The CDR3 DNA follows: TGTGCCAGCAGCTTAACAGGGACCTCTGGAAACACCATATATTTT. Encoded protein: CASSLTGTSGNTIYF.

V usage is TRBV7-6 and J usage is TRBJ2-1; 7 nucleotides match TRBD2. The CDR3 is 12 amino acids. CDR1 and CDR2 from the germline V gene are SGHVS and FNYEAQ. Trimming took 5 bases from V and 15 from J; bases not matched to a gene: 10. CDR3 DNA: TGTGCCAGCAGCGCTAGCGGTCGGGTTTCGTTCTTC. Amino acids: CASSASGRVSFF.

The rearrangement joins TRBV5-4 to TRBJ2-3, with no clear D. CDR3 size: 14 residues. Looked up from germline, CDR1 is SGHNT and CDR2 is YYREEE (reference sequence). The V end was cut by 0 bases, the J end by 2 bases, with 7 bases between. The CDR3 here is CASSLAAATDTQYF. CDR3 in DNA: TGTGCCAGCAGCTTGGCCGCAGCCACAGATACGCAGTATTTT.

The chain is built from TRBV7-2 and TRBJ1-2; 8 nucleotides agree with TRBD1. Germline V gene data show CDR1 as SGHTA and CDR2 as FQGNSA. With V trimmed by 5 bases and J by 8 bases, 10 bases remained unmatched. This CDR3 has 14 residues. The CDR3 region is CASSPPDRVKGYTF. DNA for the CDR3: TGTGCCAGCAGCCCACCGGACAGGGTAAAGGGCTACACCTTC. Filled out from reference TRBV7-2 and TRBJ1-2, the complete variable domain reads GAGVSQSPSNKVTEKGKDVELRCDPISGHTALYWYRQSLGQGLEFLIYFQGNSAPDKSGLPSDRFSAERTGGSVSTLTIQRTQQEDSAVYLCASSPPDRVKGYTFGSGTRLTVV.

The chain links TRBV9 to TRBJ1-4, with D perhaps TRBD1 (6 bases). V lost 4 bases, J lost 7 bases, and 17 bases lay in between. The CDR3 spans 15 residues. Germline V gives CDR1 SGDLS, CDR2 YYNGEE. CDR3 coding DNA: TGTGCCAGCAGCCTCGCCGGGGGCGGGGGTGAAAAACTGTTTTTT. Protein: CASSLAGGGGEKLFF.

CDR3 in amino acids: CASSIRLAGGPTDTQYF. The CDR3 coding sequence is TGTGCCAGTAGTATCCGGCTGGCGGGAGGGCCCACAGATACGCAGTATTTT. This rearrangement joins TRBV19 to TRBJ2-3, with 9 positions matching TRBD2. The CDR3 length is 17 residues. V shed 3 bases and J 2 bases; nucleotides not matched to a gene: 9. The germline V gene encodes CDR1 LNHDA and CDR2 SQIVND (reference sequence). The full variable domain, with the rest looked up from reference TRBV19 and TRBJ2-3, is DGGITQSPKYLFRKEGQNVTLSCEQNLNHDAMYWYRQDPGQGLRLIYYSQIVNDFQKGDIAEGYSVSREKKESFPLTVTSAQKNPTAFYLCASSIRLAGGPTDTQYFGPGTRLTVL.

The chain carries TRBV18 and TRBJ1-1, with 8 bases that match TRBD1. Germline V gene sequence: CDR1 KGHSH, CDR2 LQKENI. The CDR3 loop spans 16 amino acids. With V trimmed by 2 bases and J by 4 bases, 9 bases remained unmatched. The CDR3 loop reads CASSPRTGQESTEAFF. CDR3 bases: TGTGCCAGCTCACCAAGGACAGGGCAAGAGAGCACTGAAGCTTTCTTT.

This chain links TRBV2 with TRBJ1-5, with D maybe TRBD1 (5 bases). V gave up 1 base and J gave up 0 bases, with 7 bases separating them. This CDR3 is built from 15 residues. Germline V lookup: CDR1 SNHLY, CDR2 FYNNEI. CDR3 coding DNA: TGTGCCAGCAGTGAAGTAAGGGGTAGCAATCAGCCCCAGCATTTT. It specifies CASSEVRGSNQPQHF. Looking up the rest from reference TRBV2 and TRBJ1-5 gives the full variable domain: EPEVTQTPSHQVTQMGQEVILRCVPISNHLYFYWYRQILGQKVEFLVSFYNNEISEKSEIFDDQFSVERPDGSNFTLKIRSTKLEDSAMYFCASSEVRGSNQPQHFGDGTRLSIL.

The chain couples TRBV27 to TRBJ2-1; D possibly corresponds to TRBD2 (6 bases). The V and J ends lost 4 bases and 8 bases respectively, with 24 bases between them. CDR1 is MNHEY, CDR2 SMNVEV, per germline (reference sequence). CDR3 length equals 17 residues. CDR3: CASSSQQLANYVDEQFF. In DNA form, the CDR3 reads TGTGCCAGCAGTTCACAACAACTAGCTAATTACGTGGATGAGCAGTTCTTC.

This chain links TRBV10-3 with TRBJ2-7; 8 nucleotides match TRBD2. The V gene end was trimmed by 6 bases and the J gene end by 6 bases; junction bases not matched to a gene: 7. The CDR3 runs 13 residues. CDR1 and CDR2 from the germline V gene are ENHRY and SYGVKD. CDR3 amino acids: CAIREGGTSEQYF. DNA for the CDR3: TGTGCCATCAGGGAGGGGGGGACTAGCGAGCAGTACTTC.

V and J are TRBV5-1 and TRBJ2-2; TRBD2 is a possible D gene (6 bases). V gave up 5 bases and J gave up 0 bases, with 14 bases separating them. The CDR3 consists of 16 residues. Per germline, CDR1 SGHRS and CDR2 YFSETQ. This CDR3 reads CASSSPSDPNTGELFF. The CDR3, as DNA: TGCGCCAGCAGTTCCCCTAGCGATCCGAACACCGGGGAGCTGTTTTTT.

The V and J genes are TRBV28 and TRBJ2-7; D unclear. The CDR3 consists of 13 residues. V dropped 5 bases and J dropped 1 base, with 9 bases sitting between them. Germline-derived CDR1 and CDR2 are MDHEN and SYDVKM. The CDR3 here is CASSGELSYEQYF. The CDR3 DNA is TGTGCCAGCAGTGGGGAACTTTCCTACGAGCAGTACTTC. The complete variable domain, with remaining parts taken from reference TRBV28 and TRBJ2-7, reads DVKVTQSSRYLVKRTGEKVFLECVQDMDHENMFWYRQDPGLGLRLIYFSYDVKMKEKGDIPEGYSVSREKKERFSLILESASTNQTSMYLCASSGELSYEQYFGPGTRLTVT.

The gene calls are TRBV7-9 and TRBJ2-1; 7 nucleotides line up with TRBD2. Germline V gene lookup returns CDR1 SEHNR and CDR2 FQNEAQ (reference sequence). After removal of 5 bases from V and 6 bases from J, the junction contained 7 bases not matched to a gene. This CDR3 is 14 amino acids long. This CDR3 reads CASSKREGGNEQFF. The DNA of the CDR3 is TGTGCCAGCAGCAAGAGGGAGGGCGGCAATGAGCAGTTCTTC.

The gene calls are TRBV5-1 and TRBJ2-5, with 8 bases fitting TRBD1. CDR3 size: 14 residues. After removal of 4 bases from V and 5 bases from J, the junction contained 7 bases not matched to a gene. CDR1 and CDR2 from the germline V gene are SGHRS and YFSETQ. The CDR3 nucleotides are TGCGCCAGCAGCAACGGACAGGGCGAGGAGACCCAGTACTTC. It specifies CASSNGQGEETQYF.